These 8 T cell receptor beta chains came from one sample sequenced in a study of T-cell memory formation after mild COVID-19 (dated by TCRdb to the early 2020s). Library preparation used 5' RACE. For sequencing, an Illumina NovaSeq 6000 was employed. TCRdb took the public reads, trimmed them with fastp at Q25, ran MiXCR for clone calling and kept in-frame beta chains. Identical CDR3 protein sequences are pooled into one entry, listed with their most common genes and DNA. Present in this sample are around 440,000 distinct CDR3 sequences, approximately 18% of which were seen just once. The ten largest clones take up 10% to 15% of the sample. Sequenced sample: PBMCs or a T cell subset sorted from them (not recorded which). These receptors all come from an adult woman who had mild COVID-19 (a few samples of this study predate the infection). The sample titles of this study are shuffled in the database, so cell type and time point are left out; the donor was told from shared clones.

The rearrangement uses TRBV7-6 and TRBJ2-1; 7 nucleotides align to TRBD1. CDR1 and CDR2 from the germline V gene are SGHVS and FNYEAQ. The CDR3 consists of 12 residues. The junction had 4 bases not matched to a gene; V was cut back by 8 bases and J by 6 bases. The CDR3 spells CASQGQINEQFF. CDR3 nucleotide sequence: TGTGCCAGCCAGGGACAGATCAATGAGCAGTTCTTC.

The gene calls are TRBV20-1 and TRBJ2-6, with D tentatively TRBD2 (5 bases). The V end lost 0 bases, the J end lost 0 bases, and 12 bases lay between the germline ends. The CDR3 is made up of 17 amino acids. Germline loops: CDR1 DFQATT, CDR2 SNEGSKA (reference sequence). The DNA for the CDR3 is TGCAGTGCTAGAGATCGGAGGACCGTCTCTGGGGCCAACGTCCTGACTTTC. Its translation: CSARDRRTVSGANVLTF.

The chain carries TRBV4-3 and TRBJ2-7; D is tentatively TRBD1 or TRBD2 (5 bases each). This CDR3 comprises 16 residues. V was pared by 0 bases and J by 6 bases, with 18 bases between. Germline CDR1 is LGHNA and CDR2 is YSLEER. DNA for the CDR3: TGCGCCAGCAGCCAAGATCTGGGAGAAGGGGCGAGCGAGCAGTACTTC. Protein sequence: CASSQDLGEGASEQYF.

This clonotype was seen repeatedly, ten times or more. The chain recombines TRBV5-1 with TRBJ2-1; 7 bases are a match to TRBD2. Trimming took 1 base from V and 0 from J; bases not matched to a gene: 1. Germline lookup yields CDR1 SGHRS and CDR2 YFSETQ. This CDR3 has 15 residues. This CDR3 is CASSLWGGSYNEQFF. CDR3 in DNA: TGCGCCAGCAGCTTGTGGGGGGGCTCCTACAATGAGCAGTTCTTC.

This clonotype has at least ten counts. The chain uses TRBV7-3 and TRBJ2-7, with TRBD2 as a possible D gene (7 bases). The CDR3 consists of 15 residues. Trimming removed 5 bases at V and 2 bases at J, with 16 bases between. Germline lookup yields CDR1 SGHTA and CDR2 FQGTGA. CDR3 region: CASSLRRGTPYEQYF. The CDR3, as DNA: TGTGCCAGCAGCCTCCGGCGGGGGACACCCTACGAGCAGTACTTC.

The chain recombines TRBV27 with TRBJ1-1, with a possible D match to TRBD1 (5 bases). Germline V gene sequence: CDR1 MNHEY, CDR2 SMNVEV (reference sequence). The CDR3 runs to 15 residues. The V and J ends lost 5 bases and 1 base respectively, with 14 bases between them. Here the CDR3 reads CASSRSDRSNTEAFF. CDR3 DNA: TGTGCCAGCAGTCGATCAGACAGATCGAACACTGAAGCTTTCTTT.

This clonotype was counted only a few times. The CDR3 spells CASSWGGSGETQYF. CDR3 sequence (DNA): TGTGCCAGCAGTTGGGGGGGGTCGGGGGAGACCCAGTACTTC. This chain uses TRBV12-3 or TRBV12-4 with TRBJ2-5; 7 positions match TRBD2. The CDR3 is made up of 14 amino acids. The V gene end was trimmed by 4 bases and the J gene end by 5 bases; junction bases not matched to a gene: 7.

The CDR3 spells CATEALMGQGENEQFF. The CDR3 DNA follows: TGTGCCACCGAGGCCCTTATGGGACAGGGAGAAAATGAGCAGTTCTTC. The V call is TRBV10-3, the J call TRBJ2-1, with 9 bases fitting TRBD1. Germline CDR1 is ENHRY and CDR2 is SYGVKD. V was clipped by 10 bases and J by 7 bases; unmatched bases: 17. The CDR3 is 16 residues long.